This T cell receptor beta chain was documented in a study of cytomegalovirus exposure and HLA in healthy donors. The primer mix had 60 Vbeta and 13 Jbeta primers. TCRdb's table, derived via immunoSEQ multiplex PCR, lists solely in-frame clones and lacks some. The table lists around 71,000 clones, under 70% of them singletons. The ends lost 2 bases at V and 4 bases at J; junction bases unmatched: 4. The germline CDR1 and CDR2 sequences are SNHLY and FYNNEI. The CDR3 is 15 amino acids. Sampled while nominally healthy, donors likely had unrecorded immune exposures. This clone was detected once. Antigen: not known. Overall study results and limits: In vitro checks showed that a few CMV-associated chains really do target CMV antigens.

Sequenced: PBMCs. The sequence came from a man aged 25-45 years in good health and CMV-seropositive. The chain uses TRBV2 and TRBJ1-2; 10 bases are a match to TRBD1. CDR3 in amino acids: CASSETTGGAYGYTF. The CDR3 bases are TGTGCCAGCAGTGAAACGACAGGGGGCGCCTATGGCTACACCTTC. The entire variable domain, with the rest obtained from reference TRBV2 and TRBJ1-2, is as follows: EPEVTQTPSHQVTQMGQEVILRCVPISNHLYFYWYRQILGQKVEFLVSFYNNEISEKSEIFDDQFSVERPDGSNFTLKIRSTKLEDSAMYFCASSETTGGAYGYTFGSGTRLTVV.